This section outlines one T cell receptor beta chain sequence together with its context. Its antigen is unidentified. The data derive from a study of CD8+CD57+ T cells in acquired aplastic anemia. About the study: Sorted CD4+ and CD8+ cells gave an average of approximately 3 ug of DNA. Healthy donors gave approximately 9.8 million reads on average for CD4+ cells. Study-wide results and limits: Simpson's diversity of CD8+ cells was not significantly different in patients compared with controls. Patients and controls turned out to have around 29 CD8+ CDR3 sequences in common.

With 1 base clipped from V and 3 bases from J, the junction kept 12 bases outside the gene matches. Germline V gene sequence: CDR1 LNHNV, CDR2 YYDKDF (reference sequence). The CDR3 is 17 amino acids. The study profiled TCR beta VDJ and CDR3 using genomic DNA as template. TCRdb re-called the reads with MiXCR, one entry per CDR3 protein. This sample has 150,000 to 200,000 distinct CDR3 sequences, with around 40% found just once. The chain carries TRBV15 and TRBJ2-7, with 7 bases fitting TRBD2. The sample comprised sorted CD4+, CD8+, or CD8+CD57+ T cells (not recorded which) from PBMCs. This sequence originates from a human donor in good health. The chain's CDR3 is CATSRGRVGEGGYEQYF. CDR3 DNA sequence: TGTGCCACCAGCAGAGGCCGGGTGGGGGAGGGAGGCTACGAGCAGTACTTC. Combining the CDR3 with reference TRBV15 and TRBJ2-7 gives the whole variable domain DAMVIQNPRYQVTQFGKPVTLSCSQTLNHNVMYWYQQKSSQAPKLLFHYYDKDFNNEADTPDNFQSRRPNTSFCFLDIRSPGLGDTAMYLCATSRGRVGEGGYEQYFGPGTRLTVT.